This is a list of T cell receptor beta chains from one sample in a study of shared clonotypes between healthy human individuals. Sequencing was performed with immunoSEQ multiplex PCR; in TCRdb, only in-frame clones are kept and a portion is missing. The sample includes about 1.1 million clones, roughly 77% seen only once; the top ten take about 0.94%. The sequenced sample was memory CD4+ T cells from PBMCs. The receptors were sampled from a man younger than 30 in good health. Some clones in this sample may be carry-over from other donors' samples. The CDR3 runs from the conserved cysteine through the conserved F or W. The order of the fields is V gene, D gene, J gene, CDR3 length, clone size, CDR3 protein, CDR3 DNA. D genes are given only for firm matches. Rows may omit the clone size; those that give it use once, few, many or a size class.

TRBV11-2	.	TRBJ2-7	15	.	CASSSEGGPRYEQYF	TGTGCCAGCAGCTCTGAAGGAGGTCCCAGGTACGAGCAGTACTTC
TRBV29-1	.	TRBJ1-5	16	.	CSVASLTGDSNQPQHF	TGCAGCGTAGCCAGCCTCACGGGGGATAGCAATCAGCCCCAGCATTTT
TRBV9	.	TRBJ1-3	15	.	CASSVESGSGNTIYF	TGTGCCAGCAGCGTAGAATCCGGGTCTGGAAACACCATATATTTT
TRBV10-1	TRBD1	TRBJ2-1	15	.	CASSERTGSYNEQFF	TGCGCCAGCAGTGAGCGGACAGGGTCCTACAATGAGCAGTTCTTC
TRBV6-6	TRBD1	TRBJ2-7	15	.	CASSDWDRGSYEQYF	TGTGCCAGCAGTGACTGGGACAGGGGCTCCTACGAGCAGTACTTC
TRBV2	.	TRBJ2-7	14	.	CASSEAGENYEQYF	TGTGCCAGCAGTGAAGCGGGGGAGAACTACGAGCAGTACTTC
TRBV7-3	TRBD1	TRBJ1-1	13	.	CASSFGQGETAFF	TGTGCCAGCAGCTTCGGACAGGGGGAGACAGCTTTCTTT
TRBV5-1	TRBD1	TRBJ2-4	16	.	CASSIGDSRGWDIQYF	TGCGCCAGCAGCATTGGGGACAGTCGGGGTTGGGACATTCAGTACTTC
TRBV4-1	.	TRBJ2-5	15	.	CASSQNPRFLETQYF	TGCGCCAGCAGCCAAAACCCCCGGTTTCTAGAGACCCAGTACTTC
TRBV19	.	TRBJ2-1	16	.	CASSPVQGWKYNEQFF	TGTGCCAGTAGCCCAGTACAGGGATGGAAATACAATGAGCAGTTCTTC
TRBV11-2	TRBD2	TRBJ2-4	16	.	CASSLDRASGTQLQYF	TGTGCCAGCAGCTTAGACCGGGCTAGCGGGACCCAACTTCAGTACTTC
TRBV29-1	TRBD1	TRBJ1-2	13	.	CSVEGQGWEGYTF	TGCAGCGTGGAGGGACAGGGGTGGGAAGGCTACACCTTC
TRBV5-1	TRBD2	TRBJ2-4	16	once	CASSLAPASGSNIQYF	TGCGCCAGCAGCTTGGCCCCGGCCAGCGGGAGCAACATTCAGTACTTC
TRBV5-1	.	TRBJ2-3	16	.	CASSFAGSGSTDTQYF	TGCGCCAGCAGCTTTGCCGGGAGCGGAAGCACAGATACGCAGTATTTT
TRBV7-2	.	TRBJ1-2	13	.	CASSLTENYGYTF	TGTGCCAGCAGCCTTACAGAAAACTATGGCTACACCTTC
TRBV2	.	TRBJ1-6	12	.	CASSDGGTPLHF	TGTGCCAGCAGTGACGGAGGAACACCCCTCCACTTT
TRBV5-1	.	TRBJ2-1	13	once	CASREEAYNEQFF	TGCGCCAGCAGAGAGGAGGCGTACAATGAGCAGTTCTTC
TRBV5-1	.	TRBJ2-3	17	.	CASSLGGVSRATDTQYF	TGCGCCAGCAGCTTGGGCGGTGTCAGCAGGGCGACAGATACGCAGTATTTT
TRBV10-3	.	TRBJ2-3	12	.	CAISVRGDTQYF	TGTGCCATCAGTGTCCGGGGAGATACGCAGTATTTT
TRBV6-1	TRBD1	TRBJ2-7	13	.	CASGRDRSYEQYF	TGTGCCAGCGGTAGGGACAGAAGTTACGAGCAGTACTTC
TRBV4-3	.	TRBJ1-3	15	.	CASSPGPFSGNTIYF	TGCGCCAGCAGCCCGGGACCGTTCTCTGGAAACACCATATATTTT
TRBV7-9	.	TRBJ2-7	13	.	CASSSDPPDEQYF	TGTGCCAGCAGCTCCGACCCCCCCGACGAGCAGTACTTC
TRBV15	.	TRBJ2-7	12	.	CATSRARSEQYF	TGTGCCACCAGCAGAGCGAGGAGCGAGCAGTACTTC
TRBV30	TRBD2	TRBJ2-2	15	.	CAWTSSGRLTGELFF	TGTGCCTGGACGTCTAGCGGGAGGCTCACCGGGGAGCTGTTTTTT
TRBV27	.	TRBJ1-3	15	few	CASSLGVGVGNTIYF	TGTGCCAGCAGTTTGGGGGTAGGGGTGGGAAACACCATATATTTT
TRBV5-1	.	TRBJ2-7	12	.	CASSLITYEQYF	TGCGCCAGCAGCTTGATTACCTACGAGCAGTACTTC
TRBV28	.	TRBJ2-2	14	.	CASSLWTLPGELFF	TGTGCCAGCAGTTTATGGACTTTGCCCGGGGAGCTGTTTTTT
TRBV5-1	TRBD1	TRBJ2-7	13	once	CASSSPRGQEQYF	TGCGCCAGCAGTTCCCCCAGGGGGCAGGAGCAGTACTTC
TRBV19	.	TRBJ2-1	14	.	CASRKSIFYNEQFF	TGTGCCAGTAGGAAGTCTATCTTCTACAATGAGCAGTTCTTC
TRBV9	.	TRBJ1-1	15	.	CASSVAPTVNTEAFF	TGTGCCAGCAGCGTAGCCCCGACAGTGAACACTGAAGCTTTCTTT
TRBV28	.	TRBJ2-1	15	few	CASSSSYRVGNEQFF	TGTGCCAGCAGTTCCTCCTACAGGGTAGGCAATGAGCAGTTCTTC
TRBV5-4	.	TRBJ2-3	15	.	CASSLGGFGTDTQYF	TGTGCCAGCAGCTTGGGGGGTTTTGGCACAGATACGCAGTATTTT
TRBV6-5	.	TRBJ1-5	15	few	CASSYTGGGDQPQHF	TGTGCCAGCAGCTACACGGGGGGCGGGGATCAGCCCCAGCATTTT
TRBV7-3	TRBD1	TRBJ2-7	13	few	CASSLDRGREQYF	TGTGCCAGCAGTTTGGACAGGGGTCGCGAGCAGTACTTC
TRBV27	.	TRBJ1-4	13	.	CASSVRGNEKLFF	TGTGCCAGCAGCGTAAGGGGTAATGAAAAACTGTTTTTT
TRBV28	TRBD1	TRBJ2-7	15	.	CASTAQGQGAVEQYF	TGTGCCAGCACCGCCCAAGGACAGGGGGCCGTCGAGCAGTACTTC
TRBV6-5	.	TRBJ2-2	15	.	CASSYQTGNTGELFF	TGTGCCAGCAGTTACCAGACAGGGAACACCGGGGAGCTGTTTTTT
TRBV5-5	.	TRBJ2-7	13	.	CASSLNRDYEQYF	TGTGCCAGCAGCCTTAACCGGGACTACGAGCAGTACTTC
TRBV7-3	TRBD1	TRBJ2-5	16	.	CASSPGPGGNQETQYF	TGTGCCAGCAGCCCGGGGCCAGGGGGCAATCAAGAGACCCAGTACTTC
TRBV5-1	TRBD2	TRBJ2-3	16	few	CASSERLAGGSDTQYF	TGCGCCAGCAGCGAAAGGCTAGCGGGAGGATCAGATACGCAGTATTTT
TRBV27	.	TRBJ2-5	11	.	CASSLGQTQYF	TGTGCCAGCAGTTTAGGTCAGACCCAGTACTTC
TRBV29-1	.	TRBJ2-7	13	.	CSVGRVGAYEQYF	TGCAGCGTTGGGCGGGTGGGGGCCTACGAGCAGTACTTC
TRBV19	.	TRBJ2-3	14	.	CASSIDPVTDTQYF	TGTGCCAGTAGTATAGATCCGGTCACAGATACGCAGTATTTT
TRBV5-1	TRBD1	TRBJ1-4	15	.	CASSLAAGQGSKLFF	TGCGCCAGCAGCTTGGCCGCTGGACAGGGGTCGAAACTGTTTTTT
TRBV2	.	TRBJ2-3	12	few	CASSALTDTQYF	TGTGCCAGCAGCGCCCTCACAGATACGCAGTATTTT
TRBV5-1	.	TRBJ2-1	16	.	CASSLGWSDEGDEQFF	TGCGCCAGCAGCTTGGGGTGGAGTGATGAGGGCGATGAGCAGTTCTTC
TRBV11-3	.	TRBJ2-3	14	.	CASSFSYPTDTQYF	TGTGCCAGCAGCTTTTCCTACCCGACAGATACGCAGTATTTT
TRBV27	.	TRBJ2-7	11	.	CASSFLGEQYF	TGTGCCAGCAGTTTCCTCGGGGAGCAGTACTTC
TRBV6-6	.	TRBJ2-2	14	.	CASSPNRSTGELFF	TGTGCCAGCAGTCCAAACCGGAGCACCGGGGAGCTGTTTTTT
TRBV5-1	TRBD2	TRBJ2-1	13	.	CAGGTSGESEQFF	TGCGCCGGAGGGACTAGCGGGGAAAGTGAGCAGTTCTTC